The rows below give T cell receptor beta chains drawn from one sample of a study of PD-1 blockade in classical Hodgkin lymphoma. Assay used: immunoSEQ multiplex PCR; TCRdb lists only in-frame clones, some missing. The sample holds approximately 52,000 clones; roughly nine tenths are singletons and the top ten take approximately 7%. The source was peripheral blood mononuclear cells (PBMCs), collected before the fourth cycle of nivolumab. These receptors all stem from a human donor with classical Hodgkin lymphoma. Both conserved end residues are part of each CDR3. Each record gives: J gene, V gene, CDR3 length, clone size, D gene, CDR3 DNA, CDR3 protein. D genes are given only for firm matches. Some rows mark clone size as missing; the rest say once, few, many or name a class of expanded clone.

J gene: TRBJ1-1
V gene: TRBV19
CDR3 length: 15
clone size: few
D gene: NA
CDR3 DNA: TGTGCCAGTAGACCCGGGGTAGGGAGGGACACTGAAGCTTTCTTT
CDR3 protein: CASRPGVGRDTEAFF

J gene: TRBJ2-2
V gene: TRBV21-1
CDR3 length: 17
clone size: NA
D gene: NA
CDR3 DNA: TGTGCCAGCAGCAAAGAAAAGCGGGGGGTTAACACCGGGGAGCTGTTTTTT
CDR3 protein: CASSKEKRGVNTGELFF

J gene: TRBJ2-2
V gene: TRBV9
CDR3 length: 16
clone size: NA
D gene: NA
CDR3 DNA: TGTGCCAGCAGCCTAGGAGGCCGGACGGTAGGCGGGGAGCTGTTTTTT
CDR3 protein: CASSLGGRTVGGELFF

J gene: TRBJ2-3
V gene: TRBV21-1
CDR3 length: 15
clone size: once
D gene: NA
CDR3 DNA: TGTGCCAGCAGGAGCACCGGGACAGGGTCTTATACGCAGTATTTT
CDR3 protein: CASRSTGTGSYTQYF

J gene: TRBJ2-7
V gene: TRBV6-5
CDR3 length: 15
clone size: NA
D gene: NA
CDR3 DNA: TGTGCCAGCAGGGGGGCATACCCCTCCATCTACGAGCAGTACTTC
CDR3 protein: CASRGAYPSIYEQYF

J gene: TRBJ2-2
V gene: TRBV6-1
CDR3 length: 14
clone size: NA
D gene: TRBD2
CDR3 DNA: TGTGCCAGCAGGTTTAGCGGGGACACCGGGGAGCTGTTTTTT
CDR3 protein: CASRFSGDTGELFF

J gene: TRBJ1-1
V gene: TRBV6-1
CDR3 length: 13
clone size: NA
D gene: NA
CDR3 DNA: TGTGCCAGTAATCCACAGATGAACACTGAAGCTTTCTTT
CDR3 protein: CASNPQMNTEAFF

J gene: TRBJ1-1
V gene: TRBV29-1
CDR3 length: 11
clone size: NA
D gene: NA
CDR3 DNA: TGCAGCGTTGGCCGGGACACTGAAGCTTTCTTT
CDR3 protein: CSVGRDTEAFF

J gene: TRBJ1-4
V gene: TRBV5-1
CDR3 length: 15
clone size: NA
D gene: TRBD1
CDR3 DNA: TGCGCCAGCAGCGAATCAGGGACAGTCAATGAAAAACTGTTTTTT
CDR3 protein: CASSESGTVNEKLFF

J gene: TRBJ2-7
V gene: TRBV27
CDR3 length: 14
clone size: NA
D gene: NA
CDR3 DNA: TGTGCCAGCAGTGTACGGGTCCCGATCTACGAGCAGTACTTC
CDR3 protein: CASSVRVPIYEQYF

J gene: TRBJ2-1
V gene: TRBV6-1
CDR3 length: 19
clone size: NA
D gene: TRBD2
CDR3 DNA: TGTGCCAGCAGTGCCATACCCCCTCTAGCGGGGAGCTCCTACAATGAGCAGTTCTTC
CDR3 protein: CASSAIPPLAGSSYNEQFF

J gene: TRBJ2-5
V gene: TRBV7-3
CDR3 length: 14
clone size: NA
D gene: NA
CDR3 DNA: TGTGCCAGCAGCTTACCCGGAAAAAAAGAGACCCAGTACTTC
CDR3 protein: CASSLPGKKETQYF

J gene: TRBJ1-1
V gene: TRBV6-5
CDR3 length: 15
clone size: few
D gene: TRBD1
CDR3 DNA: TGTGCCAGCAGACCGGACAGGGGGTTGACGGCTGAAGCTTTCTTT
CDR3 protein: CASRPDRGLTAEAFF

J gene: TRBJ1-4
V gene: TRBV7-2
CDR3 length: 15
clone size: NA
D gene: NA
CDR3 DNA: TGTGCCAGCAGCTTAGGGACCCTCACGGCGGAAAAACTGTTTTTT
CDR3 protein: CASSLGTLTAEKLFF

J gene: TRBJ2-1
V gene: TRBV19
CDR3 length: 16
clone size: NA
D gene: TRBD2
CDR3 DNA: TGTGCCAGTAGTATTACTAGCGGGGGCCACTACAATGAGCAGTTCTTC
CDR3 protein: CASSITSGGHYNEQFF

J gene: TRBJ2-7
V gene: TRBV28
CDR3 length: 12
clone size: few
D gene: NA
CDR3 DNA: TGTGCCAGCAGTTTACAGGGTAACGAGCAGTACTTC
CDR3 protein: CASSLQGNEQYF

J gene: TRBJ2-7
V gene: TRBV11-2
CDR3 length: 14
clone size: NA
D gene: TRBD1
CDR3 DNA: TGTGCCAGCAGCCCGCGGACAGGATCCTACGAGCAGTACTTC
CDR3 protein: CASSPRTGSYEQYF

J gene: TRBJ2-3
V gene: TRBV18
CDR3 length: 16
clone size: NA
D gene: TRBD2
CDR3 DNA: TGTGCCAGCTCACGGGGCCAGCCGGGGGGGTCAGATACGCAGTATTTT
CDR3 protein: CASSRGQPGGSDTQYF

J gene: TRBJ1-1
V gene: TRBV4-2
CDR3 length: 16
clone size: NA
D gene: TRBD1
CDR3 DNA: TGTGCCAGCAGCCAAGGACAGGGATTGGGGAACACTGAAGCTTTCTTT
CDR3 protein: CASSQGQGLGNTEAFF

J gene: TRBJ1-3
V gene: TRBV6-1
CDR3 length: 13
clone size: NA
D gene: NA
CDR3 DNA: TGTGCCAGCAGTGATGTGCGGGGAAACACCATATATTTT
CDR3 protein: CASSDVRGNTIYF

J gene: TRBJ1-1
V gene: TRBV10-3
CDR3 length: 12
clone size: NA
D gene: NA
CDR3 DNA: TGTGCCATCAGTGACTATTCCACTGAAGCTTTCTTT
CDR3 protein: CAISDYSTEAFF

J gene: TRBJ2-5
V gene: TRBV7-6
CDR3 length: 18
clone size: NA
D gene: TRBD2
CDR3 DNA: TGTGCCAGCAGCTCCCACCGACTAGCGGGAGGTAGTGCAGAGACCCAGTACTTC
CDR3 protein: CASSSHRLAGGSAETQYF

J gene: TRBJ1-4
V gene: TRBV6-6
CDR3 length: 15
clone size: NA
D gene: TRBD1
CDR3 DNA: TGTGCCAGCAGTTTCGTCACAGGGGGCAGTGAAAAACTGTTTTTT
CDR3 protein: CASSFVTGGSEKLFF

J gene: TRBJ2-7
V gene: TRBV28
CDR3 length: 19
clone size: NA
D gene: TRBD2
CDR3 DNA: TGTGCCAGCAGTCCGACATCGGGACTAGCGGGAGGGTCCTCCTACGAGCAGTACTTC
CDR3 protein: CASSPTSGLAGGSSYEQYF

J gene: TRBJ1-3
V gene: TRBV5-1
CDR3 length: 15
clone size: NA
D gene: NA
CDR3 DNA: TGCGCCAGCAGCTTGGCCCCAGGGTCTGGAAACACCATATATTTT
CDR3 protein: CASSLAPGSGNTIYF

J gene: TRBJ2-7
V gene: TRBV4-3
CDR3 length: 14
clone size: NA
D gene: NA
CDR3 DNA: TGCGCCAGCAGCCAAGGACGGTTCTCCTACGAGCAGTACTTC
CDR3 protein: CASSQGRFSYEQYF

J gene: TRBJ2-7
V gene: TRBV5-1
CDR3 length: 15
clone size: NA
D gene: TRBD2
CDR3 DNA: TGCGCCAGCAGCTTGGTCACTAGCGGTAACTACGAGCAGTACTTC
CDR3 protein: CASSLVTSGNYEQYF

J gene: TRBJ2-7
V gene: TRBV11-2
CDR3 length: 13
clone size: NA
D gene: NA
CDR3 DNA: TGTGCCAGCAGCTTCGGCAGGGTCGGCGAGCAGTACTTC
CDR3 protein: CASSFGRVGEQYF

J gene: TRBJ2-3
V gene: TRBV5-8
CDR3 length: 15
clone size: once
D gene: NA
CDR3 DNA: TGTGCCAGCAGCTTGTGGGTCGGGGGCACAGATACGCAGTATTTT
CDR3 protein: CASSLWVGGTDTQYF

J gene: TRBJ1-4
V gene: TRBV19
CDR3 length: 13
clone size: NA
D gene: NA
CDR3 DNA: TGTGCCAGTAGTATCGACAGTTATGAAAAACTGTTTTTT
CDR3 protein: CASSIDSYEKLFF

J gene: TRBJ2-3
V gene: TRBV7-2
CDR3 length: 16
clone size: NA
D gene: TRBD2
CDR3 DNA: TGTGCCAGCAGCTTAGTGGCGGGGGGGCAATCAGATACGCAGTATTTT
CDR3 protein: CASSLVAGGQSDTQYF

J gene: TRBJ1-2
V gene: TRBV10-3
CDR3 length: 13
clone size: NA
D gene: TRBD1
CDR3 DNA: TGTGCCATCACCGGGACAGGGGGCATTGGCTACACCTTC
CDR3 protein: CAITGTGGIGYTF

J gene: TRBJ2-7
V gene: TRBV4-1
CDR3 length: 18
clone size: NA
D gene: TRBD1
CDR3 DNA: TGCGCCAGCAGCCAAGGGGAGAGGGACGGGACAGTGGCCTACGAGCAGTACTTC
CDR3 protein: CASSQGERDGTVAYEQYF

J gene: TRBJ2-7
V gene: TRBV27
CDR3 length: 15
clone size: NA
D gene: TRBD2
CDR3 DNA: TGTGCCAGCAGTGACCTAAGCGGGAAGTCCTACGAGCAGTACTTC
CDR3 protein: CASSDLSGKSYEQYF

J gene: TRBJ2-7
V gene: TRBV28
CDR3 length: 16
clone size: NA
D gene: NA
CDR3 DNA: TGTGCCAGCAGTAGGAGAAGGGGGTCCCCTTTCAACGAGCAGTACTTC
CDR3 protein: CASSRRRGSPFNEQYF

J gene: TRBJ1-3
V gene: TRBV7-2
CDR3 length: 16
clone size: NA
D gene: NA
CDR3 DNA: TGTGCCAGCAGCTCGCAGACCGGGAGGCCTGGAAACACCATATATTTT
CDR3 protein: CASSSQTGRPGNTIYF

J gene: TRBJ2-7
V gene: TRBV29-1
CDR3 length: 12
clone size: NA
D gene: TRBD1
CDR3 DNA: TGCAGCGCCGGGACAGGGGTCGGCGAGCAGTACTTC
CDR3 protein: CSAGTGVGEQYF

J gene: TRBJ2-2
V gene: TRBV18
CDR3 length: 14
clone size: NA
D gene: NA
CDR3 DNA: TGTGCCAGCTCCCTAGATATCGGCACCGGGGAGCTGTTTTTT
CDR3 protein: CASSLDIGTGELFF

J gene: TRBJ1-2
V gene: TRBV7-9
CDR3 length: 16
clone size: once
D gene: NA
CDR3 DNA: TGTGCCAGCAGCTTAGAGCAGCTTTCCGAGGTTGGAGGCTACACCTTC
CDR3 protein: CASSLEQLSEVGGYTF

J gene: TRBJ2-7
V gene: TRBV9
CDR3 length: 13
clone size: NA
D gene: TRBD2
CDR3 DNA: TGTGCCAGCAGCGTCGGGACTAGAGACGAGCAGTACTTC
CDR3 protein: CASSVGTRDEQYF

J gene: TRBJ2-7
V gene: TRBV7-9
CDR3 length: 16
clone size: NA
D gene: NA
CDR3 DNA: TGTGCCAGCAGCTTGACTGGGGGTCGAAGATCCTACGAGCAGTACTTC
CDR3 protein: CASSLTGGRRSYEQYF

J gene: TRBJ2-5
V gene: TRBV5-1
CDR3 length: 15
clone size: NA
D gene: NA
CDR3 DNA: TGCGCCAGCAGCTTGGGTTTGGTGGGACAAGAGACCCAGTACTTC
CDR3 protein: CASSLGLVGQETQYF

J gene: TRBJ1-3
V gene: TRBV28
CDR3 length: 16
clone size: NA
D gene: TRBD1
CDR3 DNA: TGTGCCAGCAGTTTTGTAATTGGGACAGTTGGAAACACCATATATTTT
CDR3 protein: CASSFVIGTVGNTIYF

J gene: TRBJ1-2
V gene: TRBV18
CDR3 length: 14
clone size: NA
D gene: NA
CDR3 DNA: TGTGCCAGCTCCCTCAGGTCGAACGGAGATGGCTACACCTTC
CDR3 protein: CASSLRSNGDGYTF

J gene: TRBJ2-3
V gene: TRBV7-2
CDR3 length: 15
clone size: few
D gene: NA
CDR3 DNA: TGTGCCAGCAGCTTAGGGCCTAGCTGGGCAGATACGCAGTATTTT
CDR3 protein: CASSLGPSWADTQYF

J gene: TRBJ1-6
V gene: TRBV6-5
CDR3 length: 15
clone size: NA
D gene: TRBD1
CDR3 DNA: TGTGCCAGCAGTGCCACCGGGACAGGGAGGGCACCCCTCCACTTT
CDR3 protein: CASSATGTGRAPLHF

J gene: TRBJ1-1
V gene: TRBV7-3
CDR3 length: 15
clone size: NA
D gene: NA
CDR3 DNA: TGTGCCAGCAGCCCCCTTTTCCGGGCGAACACTGAAGCTTTCTTT
CDR3 protein: CASSPLFRANTEAFF

J gene: TRBJ2-1
V gene: TRBV5-4
CDR3 length: 14
clone size: NA
D gene: NA
CDR3 DNA: TGTGCCAGCAGCTTTAGGGGGGGGTACAATGAGCAGTTCTTC
CDR3 protein: CASSFRGGYNEQFF

J gene: TRBJ1-5
V gene: TRBV2
CDR3 length: 12
clone size: NA
D gene: NA
CDR3 DNA: TGTGCCAGCAGTCGTGACCTGGGACCCCAGCATTTT
CDR3 protein: CASSRDLGPQHF

J gene: TRBJ2-7
V gene: TRBV9
CDR3 length: 16
clone size: NA
D gene: NA
CDR3 DNA: TGTGCCAGCAGCGCCTCCTCGGAGGGGGCCGCCTACGAGCAGTACTTC
CDR3 protein: CASSASSEGAAYEQYF

J gene: TRBJ1-1
V gene: TRBV6-6
CDR3 length: 15
clone size: NA
D gene: NA
CDR3 DNA: TGTGCCAGCAGTTACCTGGCAGGGTGGAGTACTGAAGCTTTCTTT
CDR3 protein: CASSYLAGWSTEAFF

J gene: TRBJ1-3
V gene: TRBV6-5
CDR3 length: 12
clone size: once
D gene: NA
CDR3 DNA: TGTGCCAGCAGTTCGGTGGGAAACACCATATATTTT
CDR3 protein: CASSSVGNTIYF

J gene: TRBJ2-2
V gene: TRBV19
CDR3 length: 16
clone size: NA
D gene: TRBD1
CDR3 DNA: TGTGCCAGTAGTACTCCGGGACAGTTGAACACCGGGGAGCTGTTTTTT
CDR3 protein: CASSTPGQLNTGELFF

J gene: TRBJ1-5
V gene: TRBV7-2
CDR3 length: 16
clone size: NA
D gene: NA
CDR3 DNA: TGTGCCAGCAGTTCGGGGGGGGCTTGGGGCAATCAGCCCCAGCATTTT
CDR3 protein: CASSSGGAWGNQPQHF

J gene: TRBJ2-3
V gene: TRBV7-2
CDR3 length: 17
clone size: NA
D gene: NA
CDR3 DNA: TGTGCCAGCAGCTTAGAGGGTCCGGCCAGGGGAACAGATACGCAGTATTTT
CDR3 protein: CASSLEGPARGTDTQYF

J gene: TRBJ1-6
V gene: TRBV5-6
CDR3 length: 12
clone size: NA
D gene: NA
CDR3 DNA: TGTGCCAGCAGCTTGCTGGTTTCACCCCTCCACTTT
CDR3 protein: CASSLLVSPLHF

J gene: TRBJ1-6
V gene: TRBV28
CDR3 length: 15
clone size: few
D gene: NA
CDR3 DNA: TGTGCCAGCAGTTTAATTCAACAGGGTCCTTCACCCCTCCACTTT
CDR3 protein: CASSLIQQGPSPLHF